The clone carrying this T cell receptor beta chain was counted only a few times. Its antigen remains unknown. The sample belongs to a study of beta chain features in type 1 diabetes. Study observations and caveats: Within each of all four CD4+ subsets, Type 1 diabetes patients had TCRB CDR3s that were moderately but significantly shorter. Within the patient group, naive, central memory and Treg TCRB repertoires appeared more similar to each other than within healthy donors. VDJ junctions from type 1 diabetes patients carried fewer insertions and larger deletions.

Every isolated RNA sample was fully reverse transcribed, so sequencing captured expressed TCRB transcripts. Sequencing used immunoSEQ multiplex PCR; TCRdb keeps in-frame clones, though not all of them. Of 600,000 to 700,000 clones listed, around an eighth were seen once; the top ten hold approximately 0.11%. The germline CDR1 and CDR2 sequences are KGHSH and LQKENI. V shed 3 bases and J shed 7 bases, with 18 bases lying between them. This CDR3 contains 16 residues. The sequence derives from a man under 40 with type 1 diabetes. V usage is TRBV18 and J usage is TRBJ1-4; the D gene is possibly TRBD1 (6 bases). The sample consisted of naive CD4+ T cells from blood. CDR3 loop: CASSPDPGARGEKLFF. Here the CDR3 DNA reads TGTGCCAGCTCACCCGACCCCGGGGCCAGGGGTGAAAAACTGTTTTTT. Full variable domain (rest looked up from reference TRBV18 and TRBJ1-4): NAGVMQNPRHLVRRRGQEARLRCSPMKGHSHVYWYRQLPEEGLKFMVYLQKENIIDESGMPKERFSAEFPKEGPSILRIQQVVRGDSAAYFCASSPDPGARGEKLFFGSGTQLSVL.